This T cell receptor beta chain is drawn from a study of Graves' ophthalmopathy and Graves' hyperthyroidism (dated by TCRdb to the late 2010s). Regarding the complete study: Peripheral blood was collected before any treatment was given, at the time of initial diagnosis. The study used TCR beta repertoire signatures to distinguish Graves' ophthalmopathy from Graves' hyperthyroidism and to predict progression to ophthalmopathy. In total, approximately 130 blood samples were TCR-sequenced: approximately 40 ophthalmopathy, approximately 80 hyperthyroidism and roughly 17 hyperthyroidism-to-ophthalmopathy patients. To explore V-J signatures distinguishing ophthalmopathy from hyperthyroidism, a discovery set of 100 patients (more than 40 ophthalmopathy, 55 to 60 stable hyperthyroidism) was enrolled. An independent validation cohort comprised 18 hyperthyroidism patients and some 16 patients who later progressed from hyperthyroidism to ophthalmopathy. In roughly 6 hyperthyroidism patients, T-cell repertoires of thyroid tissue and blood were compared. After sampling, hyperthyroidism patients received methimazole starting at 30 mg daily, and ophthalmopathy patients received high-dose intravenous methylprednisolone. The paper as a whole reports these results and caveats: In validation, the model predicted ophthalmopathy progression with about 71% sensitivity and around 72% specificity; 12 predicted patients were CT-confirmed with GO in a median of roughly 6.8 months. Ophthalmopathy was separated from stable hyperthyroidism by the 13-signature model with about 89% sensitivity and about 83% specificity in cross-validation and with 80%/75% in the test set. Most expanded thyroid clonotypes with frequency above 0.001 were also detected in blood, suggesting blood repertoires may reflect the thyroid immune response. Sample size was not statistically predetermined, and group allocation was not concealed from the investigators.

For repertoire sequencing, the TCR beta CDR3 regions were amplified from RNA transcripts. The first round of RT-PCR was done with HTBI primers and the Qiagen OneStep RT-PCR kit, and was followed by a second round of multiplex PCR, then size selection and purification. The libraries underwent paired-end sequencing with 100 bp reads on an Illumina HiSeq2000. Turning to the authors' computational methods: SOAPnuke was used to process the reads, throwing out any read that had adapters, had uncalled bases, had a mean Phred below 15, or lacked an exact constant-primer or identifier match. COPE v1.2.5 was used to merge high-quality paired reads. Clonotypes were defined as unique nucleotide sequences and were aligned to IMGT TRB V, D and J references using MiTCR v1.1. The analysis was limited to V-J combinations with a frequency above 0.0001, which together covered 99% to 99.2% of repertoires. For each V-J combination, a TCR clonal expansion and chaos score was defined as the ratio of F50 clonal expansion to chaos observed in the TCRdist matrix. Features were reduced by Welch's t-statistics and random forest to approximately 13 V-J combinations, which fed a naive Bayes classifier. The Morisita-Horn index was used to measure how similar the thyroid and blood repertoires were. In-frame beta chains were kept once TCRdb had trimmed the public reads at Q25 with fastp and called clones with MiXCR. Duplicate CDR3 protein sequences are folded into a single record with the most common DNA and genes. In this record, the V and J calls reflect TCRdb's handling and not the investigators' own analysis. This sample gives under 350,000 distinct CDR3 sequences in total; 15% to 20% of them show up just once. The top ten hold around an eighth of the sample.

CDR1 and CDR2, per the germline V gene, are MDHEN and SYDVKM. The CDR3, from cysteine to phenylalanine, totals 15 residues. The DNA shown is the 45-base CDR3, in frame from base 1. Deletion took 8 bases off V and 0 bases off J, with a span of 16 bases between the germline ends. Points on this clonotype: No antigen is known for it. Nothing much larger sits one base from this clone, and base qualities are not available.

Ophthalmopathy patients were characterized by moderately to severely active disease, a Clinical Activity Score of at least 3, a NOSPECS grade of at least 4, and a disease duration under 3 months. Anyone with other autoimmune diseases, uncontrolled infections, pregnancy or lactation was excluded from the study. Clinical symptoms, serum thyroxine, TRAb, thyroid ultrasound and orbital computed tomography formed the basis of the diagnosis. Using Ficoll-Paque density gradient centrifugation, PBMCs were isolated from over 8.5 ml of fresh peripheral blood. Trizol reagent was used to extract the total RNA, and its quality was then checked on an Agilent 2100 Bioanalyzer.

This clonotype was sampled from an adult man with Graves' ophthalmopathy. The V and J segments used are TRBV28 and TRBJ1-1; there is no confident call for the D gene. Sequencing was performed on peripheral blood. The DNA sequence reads TGTGCCAGCTCCGTCGGTGCGGTGATGAACACTGAAGCTTTCTTT. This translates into CASSVGAVMNTEAFF. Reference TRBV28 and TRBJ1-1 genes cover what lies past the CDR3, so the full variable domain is DVKVTQSSRYLVKRTGEKVFLECVQDMDHENMFWYRQDPGLGLRLIYFSYDVKMKEKGDIPEGYSVSREKKERFSLILESASTNQTSMYLCASSVGAVMNTEAFFGQGTRLTVV.